These 13 T cell receptor beta chains were sequenced from one sample in a study of blood T cell repertoires in COVID-19. Method: immunoSEQ multiplex PCR; TCRdb's copy keeps in-frame clones and lacks some. Here the sample spans some 150,000 clones, roughly 79% being singletons. The sequenced sample was peripheral blood. The receptors were sampled from an older woman with active or convalescent COVID-19.

CDR3 in amino acids: CASRLLLAAEQFF. The CDR3 DNA reads TGTGCCAGCAGACTCCTACTAGCGGCTGAGCAGTTCTTC. V usage is TRBV27 and J usage is TRBJ2-1, with TRBD2 matching 8 bases. Germline loops: CDR1 MNHEY, CDR2 SMNVEV (reference sequence). This CDR3 comprises 13 residues. The J segment lost 9 bases and the V segment lost 6 bases, leaving 7 bases of the junction unmatched.

In its sample, this clone was seen once. The chain combines TRBV6-5 with TRBJ2-7; 12 bases fit TRBD2. CDR1 MNHEY and CDR2 SVGAGI come from the germline V gene. The CDR3 contains 14 residues. The V gene end was trimmed by 6 bases and the J gene end by 0 bases; junction bases not matched to a gene: 0. The CDR3 DNA reads as TGTGCCAGCAGGACTAGCGGGGGCTCCTACGAGCAGTACGTC. As protein: CASRTSGGSYEQYV.

The V call is TRBV28, the J call TRBJ2-5; 13 nucleotides match TRBD2. This CDR3 is built from 17 residues. V lost 6 bases to trimming and J lost 4 bases; unmatched junction nucleotides: 11. The V gene's germline CDR1 is MDHEN and CDR2 SYDVKM. The CDR3 coding sequence is TGTGCCAGCAGGCCGTCGACTAGCGGGAGGCCTATAGAGACCCAGTACTTC. As protein: CASRPSTSGRPIETQYF. Variable domain in full (rest from reference TRBV28 and TRBJ2-5): DVKVTQSSRYLVKRTGEKVFLECVQDMDHENMFWYRQDPGLGLRLIYFSYDVKMKEKGDIPEGYSVSREKKERFSLILESASTNQTSMYLCASRPSTSGRPIETQYFGPGTRLLVL.

The V and J genes are TRBV24-1 and TRBJ1-2, with no clear D. The V gene's germline CDR1 is KGHDR and CDR2 SFDVKD. The CDR3 has 12 residues. V dropped 3 bases and J dropped 8 bases, with 9 bases sitting between them. Here the CDR3 reads CATSDRGIGYTF. CDR3 nucleotide sequence: TGTGCCACCAGTGATCGAGGGATCGGCTACACCTTC.

The chain combines TRBV29-1 with TRBJ2-7; TRBD1 agrees at 9 bases. Looked up from germline, CDR1 is SQVTM and CDR2 is ANQGSEA. V shed 2 bases, J shed 2 bases, and the junction held 7 bases outside the gene matches. The CDR3 totals 15 residues. CDR3 nucleotides: TGCAGCGTTGAACTTTGGACAGGGGAAGCCTACGAGCAGTACTTC. Its translation is CSVELWTGEAYEQYF.

This clone was seen once. The V and J genes are TRBV30 and TRBJ2-7, with 8 bases lining up with TRBD1. Unmatched junction bases numbered 6, after V lost 0 bases and J lost 2 bases. Per the germline V gene, CDR1 is GTSNPN and CDR2 is SVGIG (reference sequence). This CDR3 is built from 15 residues. CDR3 amino acids: CAWSVTTGEAYEQYF. CDR3 DNA: TGTGCCTGGAGTGTAACGACAGGGGAAGCCTACGAGCAGTACTTC.

To note about this clone: In the same sample, other DNA sequences code for this CDR3. The V and J genes are TRBV7-9 and TRBJ1-1, with D maybe TRBD1 (6 bases). CDR3 length: 15 residues. V was pared by 2 bases and J by 0 bases, with 10 bases between. Per the germline V gene, CDR1 is SEHNR and CDR2 is FQNEAQ (reference sequence). The CDR3 loop is CASSLRSGVNTEAFF. Written as DNA, the CDR3 is TGTGCCAGCAGCTTAAGGTCAGGGGTGAACACTGAAGCTTTCTTT.

This clone came up once. The rearrangement joins TRBV7-9 to TRBJ2-2; 7 nucleotides agree with TRBD2. The ends lost 2 bases at V and 4 bases at J; junction bases unmatched: 16. The CDR3 has 19 amino acids. From germline, CDR1 is SEHNR and CDR2 FQNEAQ (reference sequence). This chain's CDR3 is CASSLFRSGGRKGTGELFF. The CDR3 DNA is TGTGCCAGCAGCTTATTTAGGTCAGGCGGGAGAAAGGGCACCGGGGAGCTGTTTTTT. Supplemented by reference TRBV7-9 and TRBJ2-2, the full variable domain reads DTGVSQNPRHKITKRGQNVTFRCDPISEHNRLYWYRQTLGQGPEFLTYFQNEAQLEKSRLLSDRFSAERPKGSFSTLEIQRTEQGDSAMYLCASSLFRSGGRKGTGELFFGEGSRLTVL.

The CDR3: CASSLGPLLGGKLFF. The CDR3 DNA reads as TGTGCCAGCAGCTTGGGACCCCTATTAGGGGGAAAACTGTTTTTT. This chain links TRBV7-8 with TRBJ1-4; D is perhaps TRBD1 (6 bases). The V end was cut by 3 bases, the J end by 10 bases, with 18 bases between. The CDR3 extends over 15 amino acids. Germline V gene data show CDR1 as SGHVS and CDR2 as FQNEAQ.

The chain carries TRBV4-2 and TRBJ2-6; a weak D match, TRBD2 (6 bases). Germline CDR1 and CDR2: LGHNA and YNFKEQ. The CDR3 has 17 residues. Between the trimmed V and J ends, which lost 1 base and 2 bases, there was a span of 12 bases. The DNA for the CDR3 is TGTGCCAGCAGCCAAGCAGGCGGGATGACTGGGGCCAACGTCCTGACTTTC. Protein: CASSQAGGMTGANVLTF.

The V call is TRBV5-6, the J call TRBJ2-3, with D maybe TRBD2 (5 bases). The V and J ends lost 1 base and 2 bases respectively, with 11 bases between them. Germline values: CDR1 SGHDT, CDR2 YYEEEE. The CDR3 sequence is 15 residues long. The CDR3 protein is CASSLSGIFTDTQYF. The CDR3 DNA reads as TGTGCCAGCAGCTTGAGCGGAATATTCACAGATACGCAGTATTTT.

This clone was found a few times. The chain joins TRBV5-1 to TRBJ1-1; D remains ambiguous. CDR3 length: 15 residues. Trimming left V 0 bases short and J 1 base short, with 10 bases between. Germline lookup yields CDR1 SGHRS and CDR2 YFSETQ. DNA of the CDR3: TGCGCCAGCAGCTTGGTTTGGTCGGGGAACACTGAAGCTTTCTTT. This encodes CASSLVWSGNTEAFF.

V gene TRBV30 combines with J gene TRBJ2-5; D is undetermined. This CDR3 region has 14 residues. The V end was cut by 0 bases, the J end by 0 bases, with 8 bases between. CDR1 is GTSNPN, CDR2 SVGIG, per germline (reference sequence). CDR3 in DNA: TGTGCCTGGAGTGTACAGTCAGACCAAGAGACCCAGTACTTC. It specifies CAWSVQSDQETQYF.